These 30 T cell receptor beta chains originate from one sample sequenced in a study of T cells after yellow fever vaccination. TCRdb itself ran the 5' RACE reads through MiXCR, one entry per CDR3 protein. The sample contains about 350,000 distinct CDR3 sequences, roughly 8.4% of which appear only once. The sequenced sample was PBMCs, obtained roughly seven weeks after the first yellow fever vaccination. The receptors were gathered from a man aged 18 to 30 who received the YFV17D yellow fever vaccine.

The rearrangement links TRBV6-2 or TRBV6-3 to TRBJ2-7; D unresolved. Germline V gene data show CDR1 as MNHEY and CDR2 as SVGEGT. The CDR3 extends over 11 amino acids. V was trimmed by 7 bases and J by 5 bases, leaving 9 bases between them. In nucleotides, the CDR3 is TGTGCCAGCACCTACGGAGACGAGCAGTACTTC. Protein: CASTYGDEQYF.

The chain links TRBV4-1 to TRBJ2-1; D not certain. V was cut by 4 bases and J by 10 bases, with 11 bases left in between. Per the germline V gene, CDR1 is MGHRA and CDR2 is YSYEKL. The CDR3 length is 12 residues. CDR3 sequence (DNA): TGCGCCAGCAGCCTAACCTTCAGGGAGCAGTTCTTC. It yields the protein CASSLTFREQFF.

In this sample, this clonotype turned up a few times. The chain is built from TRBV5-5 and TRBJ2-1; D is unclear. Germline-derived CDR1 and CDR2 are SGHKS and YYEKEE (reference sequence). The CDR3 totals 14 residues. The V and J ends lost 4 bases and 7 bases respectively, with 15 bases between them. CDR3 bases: TGTGCCAGCAGCAACGGAGAGGTTCGGAATGAGCAGTTCTTC. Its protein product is CASSNGEVRNEQFF.

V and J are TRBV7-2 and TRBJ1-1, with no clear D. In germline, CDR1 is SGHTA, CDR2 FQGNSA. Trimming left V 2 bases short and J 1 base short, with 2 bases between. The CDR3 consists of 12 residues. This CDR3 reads CASSLKNTEAFF. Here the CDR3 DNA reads TGTGCCAGCAGCTTAAAGAACACTGAAGCTTTCTTT.

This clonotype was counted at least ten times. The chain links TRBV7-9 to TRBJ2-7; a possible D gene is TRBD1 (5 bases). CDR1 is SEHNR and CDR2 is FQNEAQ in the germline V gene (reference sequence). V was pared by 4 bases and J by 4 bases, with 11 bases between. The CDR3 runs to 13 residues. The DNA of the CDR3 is TGTGCCAGCAGCTCCACAGGAGAATACGAGCAGTACGTC. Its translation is CASSSTGEYEQYV.

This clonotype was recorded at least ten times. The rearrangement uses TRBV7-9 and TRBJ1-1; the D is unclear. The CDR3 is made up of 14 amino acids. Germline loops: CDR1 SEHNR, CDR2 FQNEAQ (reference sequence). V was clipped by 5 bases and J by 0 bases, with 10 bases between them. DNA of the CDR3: TGTGCCAGCAGCCCGGTTACGATGAACACTGAAGCTTTCTTT. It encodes CASSPVTMNTEAFF.

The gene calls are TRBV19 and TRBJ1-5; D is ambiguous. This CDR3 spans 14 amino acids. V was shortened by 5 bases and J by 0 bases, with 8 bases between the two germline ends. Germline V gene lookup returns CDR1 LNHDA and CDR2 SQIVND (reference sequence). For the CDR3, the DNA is TGTGCCAGTAGTCGGTCCTATAGCAATCAGCCCCAGCATTTT. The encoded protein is CASSRSYSNQPQHF.

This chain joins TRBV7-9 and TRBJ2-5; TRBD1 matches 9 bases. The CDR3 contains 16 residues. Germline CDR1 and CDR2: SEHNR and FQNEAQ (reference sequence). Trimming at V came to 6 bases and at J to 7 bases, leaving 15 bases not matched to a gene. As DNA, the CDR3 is TGTGCCAGCAGTCCCGGGACAGGGTGGACTAGTGGGACCCAGTACTTC. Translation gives CASSPGTGWTSGTQYF.

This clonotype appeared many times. Here the CDR3 DNA reads TGTGCCAGCAGAGACTCAAGCAGGGAGACCCAGTACTTC. This codes for CASRDSSRETQYF. The rearrangement uses TRBV25-1 and TRBJ2-5; D gene uncertain. The CDR3 contains 13 residues. Germline assignment: CDR1 MGHDK and CDR2 SYGVNS. Between the trimmed V and J ends, which lost 6 bases and 5 bases, there was a span of 13 bases.

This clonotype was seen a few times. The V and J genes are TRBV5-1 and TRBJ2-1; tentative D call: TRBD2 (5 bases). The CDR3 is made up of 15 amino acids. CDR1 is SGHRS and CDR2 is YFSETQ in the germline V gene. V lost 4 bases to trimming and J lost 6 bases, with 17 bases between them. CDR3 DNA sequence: TGCGCCAGCAGCCTGGACCCCGCGGGCGTCAATGAGCAGTTCTTC. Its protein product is CASSLDPAGVNEQFF.

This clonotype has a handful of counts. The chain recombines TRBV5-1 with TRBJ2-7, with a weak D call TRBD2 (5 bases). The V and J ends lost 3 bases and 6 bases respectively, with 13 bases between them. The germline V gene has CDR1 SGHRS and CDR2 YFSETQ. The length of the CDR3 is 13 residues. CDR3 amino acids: CASSSGQGSEQYF. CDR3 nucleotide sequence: TGCGCCAGCAGCTCCGGCCAAGGGAGCGAGCAGTACTTC.

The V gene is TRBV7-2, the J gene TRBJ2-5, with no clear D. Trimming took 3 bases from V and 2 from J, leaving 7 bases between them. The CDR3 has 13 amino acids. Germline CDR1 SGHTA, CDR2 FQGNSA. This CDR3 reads CASSFTRQETQYF. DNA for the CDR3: TGTGCCAGCAGCTTCACAAGACAAGAGACCCAGTACTTC. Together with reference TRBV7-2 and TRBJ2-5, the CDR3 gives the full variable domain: GAGVSQSPSNKVTEKGKDVELRCDPISGHTALYWYRQSLGQGLEFLIYFQGNSAPDKSGLPSDRFSAERTGGSVSTLTIQRTQQEDSAVYLCASSFTRQETQYFGPGTRLLVL.

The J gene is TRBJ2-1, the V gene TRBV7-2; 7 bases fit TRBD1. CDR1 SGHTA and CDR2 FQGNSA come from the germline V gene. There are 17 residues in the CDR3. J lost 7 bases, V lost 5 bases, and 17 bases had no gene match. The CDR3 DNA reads TGTGCCAGCAGCGACAAATTGGAGACAGGGTTTCTTAATGAGCAGTTCTTC. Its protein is CASSDKLETGFLNEQFF.

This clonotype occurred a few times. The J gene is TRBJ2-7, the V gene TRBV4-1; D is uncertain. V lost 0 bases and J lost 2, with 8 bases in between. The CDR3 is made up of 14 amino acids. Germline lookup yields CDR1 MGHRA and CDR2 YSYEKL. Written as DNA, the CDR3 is TGCGCCAGCAGCCAAGATTACACAACCTACGAGCAGTACTTC. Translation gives CASSQDYTTYEQYF.

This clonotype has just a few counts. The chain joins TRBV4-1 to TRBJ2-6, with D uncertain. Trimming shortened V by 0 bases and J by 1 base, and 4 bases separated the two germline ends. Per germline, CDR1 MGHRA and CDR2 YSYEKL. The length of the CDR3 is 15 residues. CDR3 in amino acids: CASSQEESGANVLTF. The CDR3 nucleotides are TGCGCCAGCAGCCAAGAGGAGTCTGGGGCCAACGTCCTGACTTTC.

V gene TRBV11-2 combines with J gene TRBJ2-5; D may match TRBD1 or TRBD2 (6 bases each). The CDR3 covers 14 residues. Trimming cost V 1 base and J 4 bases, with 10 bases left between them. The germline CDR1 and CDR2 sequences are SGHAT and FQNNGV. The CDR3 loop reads CASSLGGTSETQYF. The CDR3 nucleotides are TGTGCCAGCAGCTTAGGCGGGACATCAGAGACCCAGTACTTC.

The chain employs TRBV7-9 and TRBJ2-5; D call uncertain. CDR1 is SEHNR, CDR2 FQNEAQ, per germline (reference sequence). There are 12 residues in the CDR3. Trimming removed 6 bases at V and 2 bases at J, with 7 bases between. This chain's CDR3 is CASRPLQETQYF. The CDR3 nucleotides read TGTGCCAGCAGACCTCTACAAGAGACCCAGTACTTC.

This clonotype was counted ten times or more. The CDR3 nucleotides are TGCGCCAGCAGCTTGGGATCCCCTAATCAGCCCCAGCATTTT. Amino acids: CASSLGSPNQPQHF. This chain links TRBV5-1 with TRBJ1-5, with D unclear. V dropped 0 bases and J dropped 4 bases, with 8 bases sitting between them. Germline V lookup: CDR1 SGHRS, CDR2 YFSETQ. There are 14 residues in the CDR3.

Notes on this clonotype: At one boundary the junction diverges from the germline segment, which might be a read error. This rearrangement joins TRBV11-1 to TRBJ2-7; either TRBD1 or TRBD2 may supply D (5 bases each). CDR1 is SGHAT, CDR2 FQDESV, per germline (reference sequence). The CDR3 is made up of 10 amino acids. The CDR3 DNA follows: TGTGCCAGCAGCTTAGAACGGGGCCTCTTC. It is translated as CASSLERGLF.

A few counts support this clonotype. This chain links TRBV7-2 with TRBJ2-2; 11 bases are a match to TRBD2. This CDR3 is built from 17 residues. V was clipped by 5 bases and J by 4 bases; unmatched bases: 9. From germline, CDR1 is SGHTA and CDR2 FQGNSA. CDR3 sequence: CASSRLMTSGATGELFF. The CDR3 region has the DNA TGTGCCAGCAGCCGCTTAATGACTAGCGGGGCCACCGGGGAGCTGTTTTTT.

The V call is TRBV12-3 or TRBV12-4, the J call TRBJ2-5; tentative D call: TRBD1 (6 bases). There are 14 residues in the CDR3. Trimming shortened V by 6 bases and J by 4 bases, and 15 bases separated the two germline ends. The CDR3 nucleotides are TGTGCCAGCAGACCTCACACAGGGCTAGAGACCCAGTACTTC. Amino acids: CASRPHTGLETQYF.

The CDR3 DNA reads TGCGCCAGCAGCTTGTACGCCAGAACCTACGAGCAGTACTTC. It translates to CASSLYARTYEQYF. The chain employs TRBV5-1 and TRBJ2-7; no clear D gene. Trimming removed 1 base from V and 2 bases from J, with 10 bases in between. CDR3 length: 14 residues. The V gene's germline CDR1 is SGHRS and CDR2 YFSETQ.

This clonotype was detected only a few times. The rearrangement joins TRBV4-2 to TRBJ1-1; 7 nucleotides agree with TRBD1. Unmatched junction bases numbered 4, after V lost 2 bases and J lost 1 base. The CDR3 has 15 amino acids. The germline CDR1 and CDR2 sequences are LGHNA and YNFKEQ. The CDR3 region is CASSQLQGSNTEAFF. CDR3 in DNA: TGTGCCAGCAGCCAACTACAGGGGTCGAACACTGAAGCTTTCTTT.

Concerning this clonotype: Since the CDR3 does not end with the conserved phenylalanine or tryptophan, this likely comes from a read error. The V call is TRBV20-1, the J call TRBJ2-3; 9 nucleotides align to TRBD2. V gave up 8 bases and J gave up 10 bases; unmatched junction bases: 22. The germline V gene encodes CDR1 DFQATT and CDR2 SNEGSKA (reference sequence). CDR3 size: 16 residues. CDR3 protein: CSPKAGTSTDLSAQYY. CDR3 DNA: TGCAGTCCTAAGGCCGGGACTAGCACCGATTTGAGTGCGCAGTATTAT.

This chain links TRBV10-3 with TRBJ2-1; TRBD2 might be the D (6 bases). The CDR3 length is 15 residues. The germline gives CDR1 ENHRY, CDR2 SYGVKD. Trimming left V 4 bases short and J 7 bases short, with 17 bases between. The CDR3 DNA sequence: TGTGCCATCAGTGGTTTCCAAACCGGAGGGAATGAGCAGTTCTTC. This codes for CAISGFQTGGNEQFF.

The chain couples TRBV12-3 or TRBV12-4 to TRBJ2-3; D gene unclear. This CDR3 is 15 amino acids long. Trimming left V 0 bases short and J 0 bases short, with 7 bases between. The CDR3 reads CASSLAVSSTDTQYF. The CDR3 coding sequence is TGTGCCAGCAGTTTAGCGGTATCTAGCACAGATACGCAGTATTTT.

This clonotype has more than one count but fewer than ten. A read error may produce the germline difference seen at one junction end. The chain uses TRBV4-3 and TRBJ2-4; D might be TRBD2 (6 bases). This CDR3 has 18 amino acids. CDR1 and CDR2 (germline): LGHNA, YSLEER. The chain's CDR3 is CASSQDLGEAGAKNIQYF. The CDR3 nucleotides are TGCGCCAGCAGTCAAGACCTCGGCGAGGCGGGGGCCAAAAACATTCAGTACTTC.

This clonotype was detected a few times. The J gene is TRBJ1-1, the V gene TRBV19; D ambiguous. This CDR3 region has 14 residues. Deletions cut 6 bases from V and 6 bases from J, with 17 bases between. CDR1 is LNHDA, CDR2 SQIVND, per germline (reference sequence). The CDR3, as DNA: TGTGCCAGTAGCACAGATGCCTCTTGGGCTGAAGCTTTCTTT. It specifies CASSTDASWAEAFF.

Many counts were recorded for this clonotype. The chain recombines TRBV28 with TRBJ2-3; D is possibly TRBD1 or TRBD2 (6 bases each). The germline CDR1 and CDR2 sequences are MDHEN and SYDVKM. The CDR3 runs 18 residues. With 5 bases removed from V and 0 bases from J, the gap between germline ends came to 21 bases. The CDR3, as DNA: TGTGCCAGCAGTGTTCTCGGAGGGGGGTCGCTTAGCACAGATACGCAGTATTTT. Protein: CASSVLGGGSLSTDTQYF.

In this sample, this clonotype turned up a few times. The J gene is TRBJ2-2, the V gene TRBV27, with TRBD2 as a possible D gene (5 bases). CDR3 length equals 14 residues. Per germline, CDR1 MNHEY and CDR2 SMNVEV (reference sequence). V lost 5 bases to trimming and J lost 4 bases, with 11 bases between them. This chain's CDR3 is CASSPLGGTGELFF. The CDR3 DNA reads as TGTGCCAGCAGTCCCCTAGGAGGCACCGGGGAGCTGTTTTTT.